The 17 T cell receptor beta chains listed next were all sequenced from one sample in a study of cytomegalovirus exposure and HLA in healthy donors. The PCR made use of 60 Vbeta and 13 Jbeta primers. Sequenced by immunoSEQ multiplex PCR; TCRdb stores in-frame clones only, minus some. Of 200,000 to 250,000 clones listed, around 80% were seen once; the top ten hold approximately 1.5%. Sample: PBMCs. The receptors stem from a middle-aged man in good health and CMV-seronegative.

The rearrangement joins TRBV6-5 to TRBJ2-1, with 8 positions matching TRBD2. This CDR3 contains 15 residues. V was clipped by 7 bases and J by 5 bases; unmatched bases: 10. The germline V gene encodes CDR1 MNHEY and CDR2 SVGAGI. This CDR3 reads CASKPPGTRDNEQFF. The CDR3 DNA reads as TGTGCCAGCAAGCCCCCCGGGACTAGAGACAATGAGCAGTTCTTC.

This clone occurred once. This chain links TRBV6-6 with TRBJ1-1; 7 nucleotides agree with TRBD1. The trim removed 1 base at V and 3 bases at J, leaving 2 bases unmatched. CDR1 is MNHNY and CDR2 is SVGAGI in the germline V gene (reference sequence). CDR3 length: 14 amino acids. The CDR3 DNA is TGTGCCAGCAGTTACTATGGACAGGACACTGAAGCTTTCTTT. Translated: CASSYYGQDTEAFF.

The chain links TRBV18 to TRBJ2-3; D is unclear. Per germline, CDR1 KGHSH and CDR2 LQKENI. Trimming shortened V by 3 bases and J by 4 bases, and 11 bases separated the two germline ends. This CDR3 spans 14 amino acids. The DNA for the CDR3 is TGTGCCAGCTCACCTCGTGAGATACCAGATACGCAGTATTTT. Translated: CASSPREIPDTQYF.

V usage is TRBV5-5 and J usage is TRBJ1-6; 7 bases agree with TRBD1. The CDR3 has 13 amino acids. V dropped 8 bases and J dropped 9; count of bases not matched to a gene: 8. CDR1 and CDR2 from the germline V gene are SGHKS and YYEKEE (reference sequence). The CDR3 bases are TGTGCCAGTTCCGGGACAGATTTTTCACCCCTCCACTTT. Translating it yields CASSGTDFSPLHF.

In this sample, this clone turned up a few times. The rearrangement links TRBV7-8 to TRBJ2-5; 8 nucleotides align to TRBD2. V gave up 5 bases and J gave up 5 bases; unmatched junction bases: 13. The CDR3 extends over 16 amino acids. The germline V gene encodes CDR1 SGHVS and CDR2 FQNEAQ. CDR3 in amino acids: CASSRREAGVAETQYF. The CDR3 nucleotides read TGTGCCAGCAGCCGCAGGGAAGCGGGAGTCGCCGAGACCCAGTACTTC.

The V call is TRBV18, the J call TRBJ2-1; 9 bases are a match to TRBD2. The CDR3 is made up of 16 amino acids. With 6 bases clipped from V and 4 bases from J, the junction kept 10 bases outside the gene matches. CDR1 is KGHSH, CDR2 LQKENI, per germline. DNA for the CDR3: TGTGCCAGCTCCGCGGCTAGCGGGATCTTATACAATGAGCAGTTCTTC. Translation gives CASSAASGILYNEQFF.

This clone was detected a few times. V usage is TRBV10-1 and J usage is TRBJ2-7; 7 bases match TRBD2. Germline loops: CDR1 WNHNN, CDR2 SYGVQD (reference sequence). The CDR3 sequence is 14 residues long. V shed 3 bases and J 4 bases; nucleotides not matched to a gene: 6. CDR3 residues: CASSEGSGLYEQYF. The DNA of the CDR3 is TGCGCCAGCAGTGAAGGTAGCGGGTTGTACGAGCAGTACTTC.

V gene TRBV5-1 combines with J gene TRBJ2-5; the D is unclear. Germline V gene data show CDR1 as SGHRS and CDR2 as YFSETQ. CDR3 length equals 14 residues. Trimming removed 1 base at V and 2 bases at J, with 9 bases between. CDR3 sequence reads: CASSLRVGQETQYF. CDR3 sequence (DNA): TGCGCCAGCAGCTTGCGGGTCGGGCAAGAGACCCAGTACTTC.

The chain couples TRBV4-2 to TRBJ1-2; D is perhaps TRBD1 (5 bases). V lost 0 bases and J lost 6, with 17 bases in between. CDR3 length: 16 residues. The germline CDR1 and CDR2 sequences are LGHNA and YNFKEQ. The CDR3 DNA reads TGTGCCAGCAGCCAAGACCCTACGACAGTGGCCCATGGCTACACCTTC. Its translation is CASSQDPTTVAHGYTF.

Only one count was recorded for this clone. The chain is built from TRBV30 and TRBJ1-5; 10 nucleotides agree with TRBD1. The V segment lost 7 bases and the J segment 6 bases; nucleotides outside the gene matches: 6. This CDR3 has 13 residues. Germline V CDR1 and CDR2: GTSNPN, SVGIG (reference sequence). In nucleotides, the CDR3 is TGTGCCTCCCGGGACAGGGGCGGTCAGCCCCAGCATTTT. Residues: CASRDRGGQPQHF.

In nucleotides, the CDR3 is TGTGCCAGCAGACGGGGAGGGGGGCTGGGCCCTGAAGCTTTCTTT. This gives the protein CASRRGGGLGPEAFF. V usage is TRBV27 and J usage is TRBJ1-1; D might be TRBD1 (6 bases). There are 15 residues in the CDR3. Trimming left V 6 bases short and J 6 bases short, with 20 bases between. CDR1 and CDR2 from the germline V gene are MNHEY and SMNVEV (reference sequence).

The chain employs TRBV29-1 and TRBJ1-5; the D is unclear. Germline CDR1 is SQVTM and CDR2 is ANQGSEA. Trimming left V 3 bases short and J 1 base short, with 10 bases between. The CDR3 has 14 amino acids. CDR3 DNA sequence: TGCAGCGTTGAGACGGGGTCGAGCAATCAGCCCCAGCATTTT. It is translated as CSVETGSSNQPQHF.

The chain joins TRBV10-3 to TRBJ2-5, with D tentatively TRBD2 (6 bases). CDR1 is ENHRY, CDR2 SYGVKD, per germline. This CDR3 contains 16 residues. The germline V and J ends were trimmed by 0 bases and 5 bases, with 16 bases remaining between them. The DNA of the CDR3 is TGTGCCATCAGTGAGTCGACTCGAGGGAGCGGGGAGACCCAGTACTTC. Its translation is CAISESTRGSGETQYF.

The CDR3 DNA is TGTGCCAGCAGCCGGCAGGGGTGGACCGGGGAGCTGTTTTTT. Translated, it gives CASSRQGWTGELFF. The J gene is TRBJ2-2, the V gene TRBV5-6; tentatively, D is TRBD1 (6 bases). CDR1 SGHDT and CDR2 YYEEEE come from the germline V gene. The CDR3 extends over 14 amino acids. V dropped 4 bases and J dropped 5 bases, with 12 bases sitting between them.

This clone has a handful of counts. This chain connects TRBV28 to TRBJ1-2; no clear D gene. Deletions cut 10 bases from V and 4 bases from J, with 16 bases between. The germline V gene encodes CDR1 MDHEN and CDR2 SYDVKM. The CDR3 is 13 amino acids. The CDR3 DNA reads as TGTGCCATCAAGGACTCTGGGAGCTATGGCTACACCTTC. Translating it yields CAIKDSGSYGYTF.

V and J are TRBV15 and TRBJ1-5, with D maybe TRBD1 (5 bases). The CDR3 sequence is 16 residues long. Germline-derived CDR1 and CDR2 are LNHNV and YYDKDF (reference sequence). The V gene lost 0 bases and the J gene lost 7 bases, with 16 bases spanning the gap. The DNA of the CDR3 is TGTGCCACCAGCAGAGATCGAATGGCGGGGCTCCAGCCCCAGCATTTT. Its protein is CATSRDRMAGLQPQHF.

The J gene is TRBJ2-7, the V gene TRBV9; the D gene is possibly TRBD2 (5 bases). V was trimmed by 7 bases and J by 0 bases, leaving 5 bases between them. The V gene's germline CDR1 is SGDLS and CDR2 YYNGEE. The length of the CDR3 is 11 residues. The CDR3 region is CASGSSYEQYF. The CDR3 DNA reads TGTGCCAGCGGGAGCTCCTACGAGCAGTACTTC.